The sequence of this TCR beta chain was determined in a study of PD-L1 blockade in urothelial cancer. Study context: Prior regimens of chemotherapy numbered 0 to 3 per patient. Blood samples had a median of approximately 150,000 T cells. Samples of blood were analyzed 3 weeks (second dose) and 6 weeks after treatment start.

This table comes from immunoSEQ multiplex PCR, and its TCRdb copy is limited to in-frame clones, with some not included. The sample consists of about 88,000 clones, 90% to 95% of them appearing once. The sample here was PBMCs, taken around atezolizumab (anti-PD-L1) treatment. The TCR originated in a man aged 55 to 69 with urothelial cancer.

The CDR3 DNA reads TGCGCCAGCAGCTCTGGACACCTTACCTACGAGCAGTACTTC. Residues: CASSSGHLTYEQYF. This sequence joins TRBV5-1 and TRBJ2-7; the D gene is possibly TRBD1 (5 bases). V was cut by 3 bases and J by 2 bases, with 12 bases left in between. The CDR3 spans 14 residues. The germline V gene encodes CDR1 SGHRS and CDR2 YFSETQ.